This TCR beta chain was recorded in a study of blood T cell repertoires in COVID-19. Study at large: The United States, Italy and Spain were the sources of the acute and convalescent COVID-19 samples. PBMCs, B-cell-depleted T cells, or T cells were the source of the cDNA or gDNA that made up the material.

CDR1 and CDR2 from the germline V gene are MGHDK and SYGVNS. The CDR3 consists of 14 residues. Trimming removed 7 bases from V and 0 bases from J; junction bases left unmatched: 5. TCRdb keeps only in-frame clones here, not all; method: immunoSEQ multiplex PCR. The data show under 350,000 clones, with approximately 85% seen just once and about 11% held by the top ten. The sequence was collected from a woman between 65 and 79 years old with acute or convalescent COVID-19. The chain is built from TRBV25-1 and TRBJ1-1, with 7 bases lining up with TRBD1. The specimen sequenced was peripheral blood. The CDR3 nucleotides are TGTGCCAGCAACTCACAGGGGTTGAACACTGAAGCTTTCTTT. Its protein is CASNSQGLNTEAFF.